Listed here are 4 T cell receptor beta chains from one sample, sequenced in a study of blood T cell repertoires in COVID-19. TCRdb keeps only in-frame clones here, not all; method: immunoSEQ multiplex PCR. The table shows about 60,000 clones, with 70% to 90% occurring only once. The sequenced material came from peripheral blood. The receptors were sampled from a man aged 55 to 69 with acute or convalescent COVID-19.

This clone was observed once. The genes are TRBV2 and TRBJ1-6; the D gene is possibly TRBD1 (6 bases). The germline V gene has CDR1 SNHLY and CDR2 FYNNEI. Trimming stripped 8 bases from V and 7 bases from J, with 9 bases between. The CDR3 is 12 amino acids. As DNA, the CDR3 is TGTGCCAGCGGACAGATGAATTCACCCCTCCACTTT. Its translation is CASGQMNSPLHF.

V is TRBV6-5 and J is TRBJ1-4; 7 bases align to TRBD1. The CDR3 runs 13 residues. The V segment lost 6 bases and the J segment 8 bases; nucleotides outside the gene matches: 6. Germline loops: CDR1 MNHEY, CDR2 SVGAGI. CDR3 bases: TGTGCCAGCAGGGACAGGCCAGGGGAAAAACTGTTTTTT. As protein: CASRDRPGEKLFF.

The chain has TRBV5-1 and TRBJ1-2; 7 positions match TRBD1. Germline loops: CDR1 SGHRS, CDR2 YFSETQ. The J segment lost 2 bases and the V segment lost 0 bases, leaving 1 base of the junction unmatched. The CDR3 has 14 residues. The CDR3 DNA reads as TGCGCCAGCAGCTTGGGGGACAGAAACTATGGCTACACCTTC. Translating it yields CASSLGDRNYGYTF.

V usage is TRBV15 and J usage is TRBJ2-7; 11 bases agree with TRBD1. The germline V gene has CDR1 LNHNV and CDR2 YYDKDF (reference sequence). The CDR3 totals 17 residues. V lost 0 bases to trimming and J lost 6 bases; unmatched junction nucleotides: 10. Here the CDR3 reads CATSRDGGQGAIGEQYF. In DNA, the CDR3 is TGTGCCACCAGCAGAGATGGTGGACAGGGGGCAATCGGCGAGCAGTACTTC.